A single sample gave rise to the 9 T cell receptor beta chains below, sequenced in a study of control samples from healthy donors and cancer patients. Measured with immunoSEQ multiplex PCR; TCRdb has only the in-frame clones, and not every one. Here the sample spans roughly 120,000 clones, 85% to 90% being singletons. The sequencing input was PBMCs. The receptors come from a woman aged 50 to 65 with colorectal cancer.

The chain recombines TRBV9 with TRBJ1-2, with a tentative D call TRBD1 (6 bases). The CDR3 contains 14 residues. Germline assignment: CDR1 SGDLS and CDR2 YYNGEE. The V end lost 3 bases, the J end lost 8 bases, and 17 bases lay between the germline ends. The CDR3 here is CASSDSTTGWGYTF. CDR3 in DNA: TGTGCCAGCAGCGATTCTACCACAGGGTGGGGCTACACCTTC.

V gene TRBV10-3 combines with J gene TRBJ1-2; the D gene is possibly TRBD1 (5 bases). Looked up from germline, CDR1 is ENHRY and CDR2 is SYGVKD. Trimming removed 10 bases from V and 0 bases from J, with 21 bases in between. The length of the CDR3 is 16 residues. CDR3: CATYGGLGPANYGYTF. The CDR3 nucleotides read TGTGCCACCTACGGGGGGTTAGGACCAGCTAACTATGGCTACACCTTC.

This rearrangement joins TRBV28 to TRBJ2-3; 12 bases map to TRBD2. V trimming: 5 bases; J trimming: 5 bases; junction bases outside the gene matches: 14. This CDR3 contains 18 residues. The germline gives CDR1 MDHEN, CDR2 SYDVKM. CDR3 sequence: CASSNPSWGLAGLDTQYF. The CDR3 coding sequence is TGTGCCAGCAGTAACCCTTCTTGGGGACTAGCGGGCTTAGATACGCAGTATTTT.

This clone was seen a single time. DNA for the CDR3: TGTGCCAGCAGGAAGGCCAGCTCCTACAATGAGCAGTTCTTC. Residues: CASRKASSYNEQFF. This chain joins TRBV2 and TRBJ2-1, with D unresolved. This CDR3 region has 14 residues. Deletions cut 6 bases from V and 0 bases from J, with 9 bases between. The V gene's germline CDR1 is SNHLY and CDR2 FYNNEI.

The V and J genes are TRBV2 and TRBJ2-7, with D tentatively TRBD1 (6 bases). The V end was cut by 4 bases, the J end by 7 bases, with 17 bases between. The CDR3 sequence is 14 residues long. The V gene's germline CDR1 is SNHLY and CDR2 FYNNEI. The CDR3 here is CASSGVTGRQEQYF. The CDR3 DNA follows: TGTGCCAGCAGTGGGGTGACAGGCCGTCAAGAGCAGTACTTC. Variable domain in full (rest from reference TRBV2 and TRBJ2-7): EPEVTQTPSHQVTQMGQEVILRCVPISNHLYFYWYRQILGQKVEFLVSFYNNEISEKSEIFDDQFSVERPDGSNFTLKIRSTKLEDSAMYFCASSGVTGRQEQYFGPGTRLTVT.

V usage is TRBV28 and J usage is TRBJ1-2; D may be TRBD1 (6 bases). The CDR3 runs to 13 residues. V was cut by 6 bases and J by 4 bases, with 12 bases left in between. Per germline, CDR1 MDHEN and CDR2 SYDVKM. The CDR3: CASRPHRVYGYTF. CDR3 DNA: TGTGCCAGCAGACCCCACAGGGTCTATGGCTACACCTTC.

The chain has TRBV30 and TRBJ1-6; D possibly corresponds to TRBD1 (5 bases). CDR1 is GTSNPN, CDR2 SVGIG, per germline (reference sequence). Trimming removed 5 bases at V and 9 bases at J, with 20 bases between. The CDR3 is made up of 15 amino acids. CDR3 amino acids: CAWGRLAPGGSPLHF. DNA of the CDR3: TGTGCCTGGGGCCGACTGGCTCCCGGGGGTTCACCCCTCCACTTT.

The chain joins TRBV19 to TRBJ1-1; 7 bases match TRBD1. Germline V lookup: CDR1 LNHDA, CDR2 SQIVND (reference sequence). CDR3 length: 13 residues. The V and J ends lost 7 bases and 5 bases, in that order; junction bases with no gene match: 7. The CDR3 DNA is TGTGCCAGTATTAACAGGGGAAGTACTGAAGCTTTCTTT. This encodes CASINRGSTEAFF.

V and J are TRBV12-3 or TRBV12-4 and TRBJ2-2; D remains unclear. The CDR3 runs 13 residues. V was pared by 3 bases and J by 1 base, with 3 bases between. CDR3 sequence (DNA): TGTGCCAGCAGTTTCGGGAACACCGGGGAGCTGTTTTTT. This sequence encodes CASSFGNTGELFF.